The T cell receptor beta chain described here comes from a study of shared clonotypes between healthy human individuals (dated by TCRdb to 2018 to 2021). Regarding the research as a whole: The cohort included a few men and a couple of women between 18 and 49 years of age. For each donor, three plates each were used for CD4 naive and CD4 memory, two plates were used for CD8 naive, and one plate was used for CD8 memory. Each donor's leukapheresis produced roughly between roughly 0.94 and 9.5 billion PBMCs. Different laboratories and diverse techniques were used to prepare libraries and sequence TCR repertoires, to increase sequencing depth and limit assay-specific biases. Blood TCR repertoires of several healthy adults were deeply sequenced to estimate repertoire size and the extent of clonotype sharing between individuals.

For the CD8 naive samples, CD45RO-negative cells were positively selected for CCR7, yielding a CD45RA+CCR7+ population from which TemRA cells were excluded. Healthy HIV-negative adults with no recently reported acute infections or vaccinations were included as donors. All donors were Caucasian adults living in Nashville, Tennessee, USA. After blood collection by leukapheresis, PBMCs were isolated using Ficoll-Histopaque density gradient centrifugation and then cryopreserved in the vapor phase of liquid nitrogen. Analytical flow cytometry was used to check the purity and quantity of each magnetically sorted T cell population. Genomic DNA was isolated from each sorted fraction and quantified by UV absorbance on a Nanodrop 2000c. This clone was recorded a few times. There is no known antigen for this receptor. One base away there is no much larger clone; base qualities are not given. V lost 6 bases and J lost 5 bases, and the count of bases not matched to a germline gene is 14. For CDR1 and CDR2, the germline V gene lists SNHLY and FYNNEI. Its CDR3 holds 17 amino acids, cysteine through phenylalanine. Only the CDR3 DNA is retained, 51 bases long and in frame from the first base.

Using the deep immunoSEQ assay, multiplex PCR amplified TCR CDR3 regions from genomic DNA. Extracted genomic DNA from each cell subset was distributed evenly across all wells of several immunoSEQ 96-well plates, and each plate was treated as a replicate. Each replicate PCR for sorted subsets received approximately 220 ng genomic DNA, equal to about 30,000 T cell genomes. Purified libraries were quantified with a Qubit 3.0 fluorometer, sized on a Bioanalyzer 2100, and re-quantified with the KAPA Library Quantification kit. Every immunoSEQ 96-well plate was sequenced on a separate single-read 150-cycle Illumina NextSeq 550 flow cell. As for the authors' bioinformatics: Because only junctional sequences without quality scores were contained in the immunoSEQ output, filtering matching that applied to full-length reads could not be performed. Sequences were annotated with PyIR, a Python wrapper for IgBLAST v1.9, using IMGT germline references to assign V/J genes and CDR3. Any read was removed if the V/J assignment was weak (E-value above 1e-6), the CDR3 was missing, or the read contained stop codons, out-of-frame junctions, or ambiguous translated residues. V3J clonotypes were defined as sequences sharing an identical inferred V gene, J gene, and CDR3 amino acid sequence. To compute the percentage overlap between repertoires, the number of shared unique clonotypes was divided by the size of the smaller repertoire. Repertoire richness was assessed with RTK rarefaction, the Chao1 estimator, and Recon v2.1 estimates of unobserved clonotypes. Generation probabilities for all TCRbeta clonotypes obtained by the gDNA method from several donors were computed using OLGA. Not all clones reach the TCRdb copy of this immuneACCESS table, which keeps in-frame sequences only. Checked studies attribute under half of the gap to unresolved V genes and leave the rest unexplained. V and J calls plus clone size are reproduced from that table; the DNA served to infer D and trimming. Within this sample are 800,000 to 950,000 clones, with 96% of them counted one time only. Clones ranked in the top ten supply about 0.21% of the sample.

General findings and caveats noted by the study authors: Sampling was restricted to blood, and TCR repertoires in tissue are likely to differ from TCR repertoires in blood. Clonotypes shared by all four sorted-subset donors showed higher generation probabilities than non-shared clonotypes. Based on pairwise subsampling, the degree of clonotype sharing among donors was expected to be affected by sequencing depth. Naive subsets generally had larger estimated clonotype richness than memory subsets did. Even with the large sequencing depth, rarefaction of the sorted-subset datasets indicated that sequencing was incomplete. Around 5.4% of naive CD4, roughly 3.5% of naive CD8, 2% to 2.5% of memory CD4, and 0.4% of memory CD8 clonotypes were shared across several donors. Because the study included a small number of donors, the genetic and exposure-history diversity represented was limited.

The sample taken for sequencing was naive CD8+ T cells sorted from blood. The cell subset or site label, read with the paper, signifies: CD45RA+CCR7+. The chain joins TRBV2 to TRBJ1-5, with 9 bases in between that match TRBD1. This TCR was sampled from a man aged 30-40 years in good health. The CDR3 region: CASRAGTGNLLDQPQHF. The nucleotides are TGTGCCAGCAGGGCCGGGACAGGGAATCTCCTAGATCAGCCCCAGCATTTT.